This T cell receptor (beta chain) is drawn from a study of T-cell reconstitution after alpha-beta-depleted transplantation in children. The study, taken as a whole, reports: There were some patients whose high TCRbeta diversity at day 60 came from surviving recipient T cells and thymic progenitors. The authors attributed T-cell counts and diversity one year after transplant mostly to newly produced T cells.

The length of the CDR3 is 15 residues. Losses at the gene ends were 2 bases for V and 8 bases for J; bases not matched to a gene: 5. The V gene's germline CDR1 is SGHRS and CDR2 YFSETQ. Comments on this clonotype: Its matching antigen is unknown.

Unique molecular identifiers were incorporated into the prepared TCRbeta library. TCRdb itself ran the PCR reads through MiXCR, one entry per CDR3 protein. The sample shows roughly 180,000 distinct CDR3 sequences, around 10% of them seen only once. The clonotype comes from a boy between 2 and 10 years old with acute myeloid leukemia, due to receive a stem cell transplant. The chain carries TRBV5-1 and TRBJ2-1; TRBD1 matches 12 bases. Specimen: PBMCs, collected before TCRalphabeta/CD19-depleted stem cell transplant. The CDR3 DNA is TGCGCCAGCAGCTTAAGGGGACAGGGGGCCGATGAGCAGTTCTTC. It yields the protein CASSLRGQGADEQFF.